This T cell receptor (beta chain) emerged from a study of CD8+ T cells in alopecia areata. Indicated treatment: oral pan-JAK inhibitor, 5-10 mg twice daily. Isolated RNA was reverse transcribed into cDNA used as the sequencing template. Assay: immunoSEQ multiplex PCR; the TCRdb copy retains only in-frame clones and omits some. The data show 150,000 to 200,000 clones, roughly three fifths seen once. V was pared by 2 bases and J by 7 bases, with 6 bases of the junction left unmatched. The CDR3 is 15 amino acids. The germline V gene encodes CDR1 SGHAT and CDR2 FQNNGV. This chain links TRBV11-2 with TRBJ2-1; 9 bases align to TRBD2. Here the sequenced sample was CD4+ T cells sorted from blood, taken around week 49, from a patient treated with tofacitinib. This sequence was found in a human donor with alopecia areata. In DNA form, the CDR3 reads TGTGCCAGCAGCTTACTACGCGGGGGGGCGAATGAGCAGTTCTTC. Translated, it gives CASSLLRGGANEQFF.